The 18 T cell receptor beta chains listed next were all sequenced from one sample in a study of T cells in Graves' hyperthyroidism and ophthalmopathy. It was RNA transcripts that yielded the amplified TCR beta CDR3 regions. The TCR CDR3 was amplified in a first-round RT-PCR using the HTBI primer set. TCRdb recomputed calls from the multiplex PCR reads with MiXCR, one row per CDR3 protein. This table has 550,000 to 650,000 distinct CDR3 sequences, 12% to 15% appearing once. The sequenced sample consisted of blood. The source of these receptors is a woman in her thirties or forties with Graves' hyperthyroidism.

This clonotype was observed many times. The chain is built from TRBV12-3 or TRBV12-4 and TRBJ1-1; D not resolved. The V end lost 3 bases, the J end lost 5 bases, and 10 bases lay between the germline ends. This CDR3 contains 13 residues. This CDR3 is CASSFQTRTEAFF. Here the CDR3 DNA reads TGTGCCAGCAGTTTTCAGACGCGAACTGAAGCTTTCTTT.

This clonotype was seen more than once but under ten times. CDR3 protein: CASGLGDSNEKLFF. The CDR3 nucleotides read TGTGCCAGCGGGCTAGGAGACTCAAATGAAAAACTGTTTTTT. This chain joins TRBV7-9 and TRBJ1-4; D gene unclear. Per germline, CDR1 SEHNR and CDR2 FQNEAQ (reference sequence). V was shortened by 8 bases and J by 5 bases, with 15 bases between the two germline ends. There are 14 residues in the CDR3.

This clonotype appeared a few times. The V call is TRBV28, the J call TRBJ2-7; 9 bases are a match to TRBD1. V was clipped by 3 bases and J by 3 bases; unmatched bases: 6. This CDR3 is 15 amino acids long. Germline V CDR1 and CDR2: MDHEN, SYDVKM. The CDR3 protein is CASSLPGQGFYEQYF. The CDR3 DNA follows: TGTGCCAGCAGTTTGCCGGGACAGGGTTTCTACGAGCAGTACTTC.

This chain uses TRBV5-1 with TRBJ2-7, with 7 nucleotides matching TRBD2. V lost 4 bases and J lost 0; bases outside the gene matches: 13. The CDR3 has 17 residues. Germline V gene sequence: CDR1 SGHRS, CDR2 YFSETQ. This CDR3 reads CASSPNRGGGVSYEQYF. CDR3 coding DNA: TGCGCCAGCAGCCCGAACCGAGGTGGGGGGGTCTCCTACGAGCAGTACTTC.

This clonotype showed up many times. The V gene is TRBV5-1, the J gene TRBJ2-7; a possible D gene is TRBD2 (5 bases). Germline assignment: CDR1 SGHRS and CDR2 YFSETQ. The CDR3 loop spans 16 amino acids. V lost 1 base and J lost 5, with 19 bases in between. CDR3 sequence: CASSLYEGGNVDEQYF. As DNA, the CDR3 is TGCGCCAGCAGCTTGTATGAGGGTGGTAATGTGGACGAGCAGTACTTC.

This clonotype was counted between two and nine times. The chain recombines TRBV6-1 with TRBJ2-1; 11 nucleotides align to TRBD2. V lost 2 bases to trimming and J lost 5 bases; unmatched junction nucleotides: 2. CDR3 length: 15 amino acids. Germline CDR1 MNHNS, CDR2 SASEGT. For the CDR3, the DNA is TGTGCCAGCAGTGAACCGGGACTAGCGGACAATGAGCAGTTCTTC. Translation: CASSEPGLADNEQFF.

This clonotype was counted many times. The chain employs TRBV7-6 and TRBJ2-3, with 10 bases that match TRBD2. Germline V gene sequence: CDR1 SGHVS, CDR2 FNYEAQ. V shed 6 bases and J 0 bases; nucleotides not matched to a gene: 3. This CDR3 is 15 amino acids long. The CDR3 DNA reads as TGTGCCAGCAGGTCTAGCGGGAGTAGCACAGATACGCAGTATTTT. This translates into CASRSSGSSTDTQYF. The full variable domain, completed using reference TRBV7-6 and TRBJ2-3, is GAGVSQSPRYKVTKRGQDVALRCDPISGHVSLYWYRQALGQGPEFLTYFNYEAQQDKSGLPNDRFSAERPEGSISTLTIQRTEQRDSAMYRCASRSSGSSTDTQYFGPGTRLTVL.

This clonotype has a count of ten or more. The chain carries TRBV5-1 and TRBJ2-2, with D unresolved. Deletions cut 0 bases from V and 7 bases from J, with 4 bases between. The germline V gene encodes CDR1 SGHRS and CDR2 YFSETQ. The length of the CDR3 is 12 residues. DNA for the CDR3: TGCGCCAGCAGCTTGGGCGACGGGGAGCTGTTTTTT. This codes for CASSLGDGELFF.

The chain carries TRBV7-2 and TRBJ2-2, with 8 bases identical to TRBD2. Germline CDR1 reads SGHTA; CDR2 reads FQGNSA. Trimming took 1 base from V and 7 from J; bases not matched to a gene: 5. This CDR3 is 15 amino acids long. This CDR3 reads CASSLVPGGHGELFF. The CDR3, as DNA: TGTGCCAGCAGCTTAGTGCCGGGAGGGCACGGGGAGCTGTTTTTT.

This chain links TRBV7-2 with TRBJ2-2, with D perhaps matching TRBD1 or TRBD2 (5 bases each). The V gene lost 3 bases and the J gene lost 9 bases, with 14 bases spanning the gap. The CDR3 covers 14 residues. Germline assignment: CDR1 SGHTA and CDR2 FQGNSA. CDR3 bases: TGTGCCAGCAGCTTGGCCGGGACCTCCAGGGAGCTGTTTTTT. It codes for CASSLAGTSRELFF.

The chain combines TRBV3-1 with TRBJ2-5; D ambiguous. Germline V lookup: CDR1 LGHDT, CDR2 YNNKEL (reference sequence). V lost 2 bases, J lost 2 bases, and 6 bases lay in between. CDR3 length: 13 amino acids. CDR3 coding DNA: TGTGCCAGCAGCCAAAGGGTACAAGAGACCCAGTACTTC. Translating it yields CASSQRVQETQYF.

This clonotype was picked up many times. CDR3: CASSARTSGRNEQFF. The CDR3 coding sequence is TGTGCCAGCAGTGCTAGAACTAGCGGGAGAAATGAGCAGTTCTTC. This sequence joins TRBV2 and TRBJ2-1, with 11 bases aligning to TRBD2. Germline lookup yields CDR1 SNHLY and CDR2 FYNNEI. This CDR3 is 15 amino acids long. J lost 7 bases, V lost 4 bases, and 6 bases had no gene match. The whole variable domain, remainder taken from reference TRBV2 and TRBJ2-1, is EPEVTQTPSHQVTQMGQEVILRCVPISNHLYFYWYRQILGQKVEFLVSFYNNEISEKSEIFDDQFSVERPDGSNFTLKIRSTKLEDSAMYFCASSARTSGRNEQFFGPGTRLTVL.

This clonotype was seen at least ten times. The chain is built from TRBV20-1 and TRBJ2-5; tentatively, D is TRBD2 (6 bases). V was clipped by 1 base and J by 2 bases, with 17 bases between them. Germline V gene data show CDR1 as DFQATT and CDR2 as SNEGSKA (reference sequence). The CDR3 loop spans 16 amino acids. The CDR3 DNA is TGCAGTGCTAGAGTACTAGCAGGCATAGCTCAAGAGACCCAGTACTTC. Amino acids: CSARVLAGIAQETQYF.

The chain carries TRBV5-1 and TRBJ1-6; 7 bases fit TRBD1. J gave up 5 bases and V 4 bases, and 9 bases lay outside the gene matches. Germline V gene data show CDR1 as SGHRS and CDR2 as YFSETQ. The CDR3 extends over 16 amino acids. The CDR3 coding sequence is TGCGCCAGCAGCCCCTGGGGACAGCTCAATAATTCACCCCTCCACTTT. Translation: CASSPWGQLNNSPLHF.

J is TRBJ1-1 and V is TRBV4-1; 9 bases are a match to TRBD1. This CDR3 spans 17 amino acids. V was pared by 2 bases and J by 1 base, with 8 bases of the junction left unmatched. CDR1 MGHRA and CDR2 YSYEKL come from the germline V gene. In nucleotides, the CDR3 is TGCGCCAGCAGCCAACCCTGGACAGGGGCGGCGAACACTGAAGCTTTCTTT. Its translation: CASSQPWTGAANTEAFF.

In its sample, this clonotype was seen many times. The genes are TRBV6-1 and TRBJ2-6; D not resolved. CDR3 length: 12 residues. Germline V gene sequence: CDR1 MNHNS, CDR2 SASEGT. V shed 7 bases and J shed 3 bases, with 4 bases lying between them. As DNA, the CDR3 is TGTGCCAGCATGGGTGGGGCCAACGTCCTGACTTTC. It is translated as CASMGGANVLTF.

This clonotype was counted many times. The CDR3 nucleotides read TGTGCCAGCAGCGTAGCTCTAGCGGGAGATCTGTACGAGCAGTACTTC. It yields the protein CASSVALAGDLYEQYF. This chain connects TRBV9 to TRBJ2-7, with 10 bases fitting TRBD2. Germline V gene lookup returns CDR1 SGDLS and CDR2 YYNGEE. The CDR3 loop spans 16 amino acids. J gave up 4 bases and V 0 bases, and 7 bases lay outside the gene matches.

This clonotype was recorded a few times. This chain links TRBV30 with TRBJ1-2; TRBD1 might be the D (6 bases). The CDR3 is 10 residues long. From germline, CDR1 is GTSNPN and CDR2 SVGIG (reference sequence). Trimming stripped 7 bases from V and 6 bases from J, with 9 bases between. Written as DNA, the CDR3 is TGTGCCTTTTCAGGGGATGGCTACACCTTC. It translates to CAFSGDGYTF. The variable domain in full, with the rest retrieved from reference TRBV30 and TRBJ1-2, is SQTIHQWPATLVQPVGSPLSLECTVEGTSNPNLYWYRQAAGRGLQLLFYSVGIGQISSEVPQNLSASRPQDRQFILSSKKLLLSDSGFYLCAFSGDGYTFGSGTRLTVV.